This TCR beta chain was captured by sequencing in a study of sequential checkpoint blockade in melanoma. At the level of the study: Patients were randomized 1:1 to nivolumab-then-ipilimumab or ipilimumab-then-nivolumab first-line. About 90 pretreatment tumor DNA samples were TCRβ immunosequenced. Findings and limits, study-wide: T-cell fraction and clonality followed PD-L1 and CD8+ counts, not mutational load.

Treatment here: randomized to nivolumab then ipilimumab (arm A) or the reverse (arm B). None of the patients previously received DNA-damaging chemotherapy. V shed 0 bases and J 3 bases; nucleotides not matched to a gene: 11. Germline V gives CDR1 KGHSH, CDR2 LQKENI. The CDR3 contains 18 residues. As concerns this clone: Its antigen is unidentified.

TCRdb's table, derived via immunoSEQ multiplex PCR, lists solely in-frame clones and lacks some. The table lists about 37,000 clones, around 32% of them singletons. The receptor's source is a human donor with melanoma. The starting material was tumor tissue (inferred from file names), obtained from a patient given nivolumab and ipilimumab in sequence. The chain is built from TRBV18 and TRBJ2-7; 10 bases line up with TRBD2. CDR3: CASSPPSAVAGGGYEQYF. For the CDR3, the DNA is TGTGCCAGCTCACCACCGAGTGCGGTAGCGGGGGGCGGCTACGAGCAGTACTTC.